This TCR beta chain was profiled in a study of human versus mouse CDR3 diversity and MHC coevolution. With 9 bases removed from V and 4 bases from J, the gap between germline ends came to 21 bases. This CDR3 spans 15 amino acids. CDR1 and CDR2 from the germline V gene are LNHDA and SQIVND (reference sequence). Generated by immunoSEQ multiplex PCR, the TCRdb table keeps only in-frame clones and is missing some. The data hold fewer than 80,000 clones, with just under 95% observed a single time. Cells were CD45RO-negative CD62L-positive naive CD4 T cells sorted from PBMCs. About this clone: Its cognate antigen is unknown.

Study conclusions and caveats: Human T cells were selected on six MHC II alleles. The lowest clonal inequality scores came from most of the three human donors.

The TCR sequence derives from a person aged 30-69 years in good health. The V call is TRBV19, the J call TRBJ1-2; D not certain. The source material was naive CD4+ T cells from blood. Subset indicated: CD45RO-negative CD62L-positive naive CD4 T cells. CDR3 DNA sequence: TGTGCCAGCACTGAGGGCAGGCGGCCACCCTATGGCTACACCTTC. Its protein product is CASTEGRRPPYGYTF.